The next 26 T cell receptor beta chains were all read from a single sample in a study of low-dose radiotherapy and immunotherapy resistance in tumors. Both TCRalpha and TCRbeta chains were reverse transcribed with V-gene-specific primers. For amplifying TCRs, the PCR ran for 15 to 20 cycles with Phusion, which was used together with a constant-region primer and the adapter on the V primers. TCRdb fed the reads into MiXCR, producing one record per CDR3 protein. The profile shows around 14,000 distinct CDR3 sequences, approximately 50% of them singletons. These receptors all stem from a human donor with advanced metastatic prostate, ovarian, gallbladder or colorectal cancer (not recorded which). This table probably holds off-target reads from a library built for another chain.

This clonotype has a single count. The V gene is TRBV5-5, the J gene TRBJ1-6; D may be TRBD1 (6 bases). The CDR3 covers 16 residues. CDR1 and CDR2 from the germline V gene are SGHKS and YYEKEE (reference sequence). The V end lost 0 bases, the J end lost 8 bases, and 15 bases lay between the germline ends. CDR3 in amino acids: CASSLGLHRADSPLHF. The CDR3 DNA reads as TGTGCCAGCAGCTTGGGCTTGCACAGGGCGGATTCACCCCTCCACTTT.

J is TRBJ2-7 and V is TRBV20-1; D possibly corresponds to TRBD1 (5 bases). CDR1 and CDR2 (germline): DFQATT, SNEGSKA (reference sequence). The CDR3 consists of 13 residues. The V and J ends lost 1 base and 2 bases respectively, with 9 bases between them. The CDR3 is CSARVPGTYEQYF. Written as DNA, the CDR3 is TGCAGTGCTAGAGTCCCAGGGACCTACGAGCAGTACTTC.

The rearrangement uses TRBV11-2 and TRBJ2-2, with 10 bases lining up with TRBD1. The V gene end was trimmed by 0 bases and the J gene end by 0 bases; junction bases not matched to a gene: 1. Germline values: CDR1 SGHAT, CDR2 FQNNGV. This CDR3 region has 17 residues. Written as DNA, the CDR3 is TGTGCCAGCAGCTTAGAAGGACAGGGGGCGAACACCGGGGAGCTGTTTTTT. Translated: CASSLEGQGANTGELFF.

In its sample, this clonotype was seen once. The V and J genes are TRBV28 and TRBJ2-7; perhaps TRBD1 as D (6 bases). Per the germline V gene, CDR1 is MDHEN and CDR2 is SYDVKM. The CDR3 runs 13 residues. Trimming took off 10 bases at V and 3 bases at J, with 16 bases between the two ends. In nucleotides, the CDR3 is TGTGCCACCCTTAGGGACAAGCTCTACGAGCAGTACTTC. It specifies CATLRDKLYEQYF.

The rearrangement joins TRBV28 to TRBJ1-5; 8 bases align to TRBD1. V shed 2 bases and J 3 bases; nucleotides not matched to a gene: 6. The CDR3 has 16 amino acids. Germline V gene sequence: CDR1 MDHEN, CDR2 SYDVKM. The CDR3 loop reads CASSLTRGQANQPQHF. The CDR3 DNA sequence: TGTGCCAGCAGTTTAACCAGGGGGCAAGCCAATCAGCCCCAGCATTTT.

The chain joins TRBV7-9 to TRBJ2-7; D possibly corresponds to TRBD1 (6 bases). The V end was cut by 2 bases, the J end by 2 bases, with 13 bases between. Germline V gives CDR1 SEHNR, CDR2 FQNEAQ (reference sequence). The length of the CDR3 is 15 residues. For the CDR3, the DNA is TGTGCCAGCAGCTTAATGGAACAGGGAGCCTACGAGCAGTACTTC. Its protein product is CASSLMEQGAYEQYF.

This chain links TRBV12-3 or TRBV12-4 with TRBJ2-2; D tentatively fits TRBD1 or TRBD2 (6 bases each). Trimming shortened V by 3 bases and J by 4 bases, and 9 bases separated the two germline ends. CDR3 size: 14 residues. In DNA form, the CDR3 reads TGTGCCAGCAGTTTCCGGGGGCCCACCGGGGAGCTGTTTTTT. Protein: CASSFRGPTGELFF.

J is TRBJ2-1 and V is TRBV6-1, with 11 bases matching TRBD2. J lost 4 bases, V lost 6 bases, and 2 bases had no gene match. Germline V gene data show CDR1 as MNHNS and CDR2 as SASEGT. This CDR3 has 14 residues. The CDR3, as DNA: TGTGCCAGCAGCGGACTAGCGGGTTACAATGAGCAGTTCTTC. Translating it yields CASSGLAGYNEQFF.

This clonotype was picked up a small number of times. The V and J genes are TRBV15 and TRBJ1-4, with D maybe TRBD1 (5 bases). The germline CDR1 and CDR2 sequences are LNHNV and YYDKDF (reference sequence). The CDR3 spans 15 residues. Deletions cut 3 bases from V and 1 base from J, with 9 bases between. CDR3 in amino acids: CATSRGLETNEKLFF. The CDR3 DNA reads as TGTGCCACCAGCAGGGGACTCGAAACTAATGAAAAACTGTTTTTT.

The chain combines TRBV6-2 or TRBV6-3 with TRBJ2-3; D might be TRBD1 (6 bases). Trimming removed 5 bases from V and 1 base from J, with 7 bases in between. Germline CDR1 is MNHEY and CDR2 is SVGEGT. The CDR3 is 13 residues long. In nucleotides, the CDR3 is TGTGCCAGCAGTGAGGGGGGCACAGATACGCAGTATTTT. Protein product: CASSEGGTDTQYF.

The CDR3 is CASTIRSQETQYF. CDR3 nucleotides: TGTGCCAGCACTATACGGTCACAAGAGACCCAGTACTTC. The chain is built from TRBV5-3 and TRBJ2-5; D gene uncertain. TRBV5-3 is an ORF, and what it does is uncertain. This CDR3 comprises 13 residues. V gave up 8 bases and J gave up 2 bases, with 13 bases separating them.

The CDR3 DNA follows: TGTGCCAGCAGCGTCGGGACAGCTAATAATTCACCCCTCCACTTT. It encodes CASSVGTANNSPLHF. V and J are TRBV9 and TRBJ1-6, with 7 bases lining up with TRBD1. The CDR3 runs to 15 residues. J gave up 5 bases and V 2 bases, and 4 bases lay outside the gene matches. The germline gives CDR1 SGDLS, CDR2 YYNGEE.

This chain uses TRBV20-1 with TRBJ2-3; D unresolved. CDR3 length: 14 residues. Trimming left V 6 bases short and J 1 base short, with 14 bases between. Germline V gene sequence: CDR1 DFQATT, CDR2 SNEGSKA (reference sequence). The CDR3 sequence is CSARTSVGTDTQYF. Written as DNA, the CDR3 is TGCAGTGCCCGCACCAGTGTAGGCACAGATACGCAGTATTTT.

The chain joins TRBV5-4 to TRBJ2-1; 8 bases agree with TRBD2. V lost 6 bases, J lost 2 bases, and 4 bases stayed unmatched. CDR1 and CDR2 from the germline V gene are SGHNT and YYREEE (reference sequence). The CDR3 extends over 14 amino acids. This CDR3 reads CASTPLAAYNEQFF. In nucleotides, the CDR3 is TGTGCCAGCACTCCACTAGCGGCCTACAATGAGCAGTTCTTC.

A few counts support this clonotype. The chain recombines TRBV10-2 with TRBJ2-7; 12 bases agree with TRBD2. Trimming took 0 bases from V and 0 from J; bases not matched to a gene: 6. This CDR3 has 18 residues. CDR1 is WSHSY, CDR2 SAAADI, per germline. The CDR3 region has the DNA TGCGCCAGCAGTGAGTCGGAACTAGCGGGAGGCCCCTCCTACGAGCAGTACTTC. It codes for CASSESELAGGPSYEQYF.

This clonotype was seen a handful of times. The genes are TRBV10-3 and TRBJ2-3; D is ambiguous. The V gene lost 4 bases and the J gene lost 0 bases, with 5 bases spanning the gap. CDR1 and CDR2 (germline): ENHRY, SYGVKD. This CDR3 is built from 13 residues. The CDR3 reads CAISAPSTDTQYF. The CDR3 region has the DNA TGTGCCATCAGTGCCCCTAGCACAGATACGCAGTATTTT.

This clonotype appeared a few times. The chain recombines TRBV9 with TRBJ1-2, with D unresolved. From germline, CDR1 is SGDLS and CDR2 YYNGEE. Trimming took 2 bases from V and 6 from J, leaving 17 bases between them. This CDR3 has 15 residues. This CDR3 reads CASSVAERPGNGYTF. In DNA form, the CDR3 reads TGTGCCAGCAGCGTGGCGGAGAGACCGGGAAATGGCTACACCTTC.

This clonotype was observed a handful of times. The CDR3 spells CSARDLGGPGMEQYF. The CDR3 bases are TGCAGTGCTAGAGATCTGGGGGGACCTGGTATGGAGCAGTACTTC. The rearrangement joins TRBV20-1 to TRBJ2-7; weak D call: TRBD2 (6 bases). Trimming left V 0 bases short and J 7 bases short, with 19 bases between. The CDR3 extends over 15 amino acids. Germline V gene sequence: CDR1 DFQATT, CDR2 SNEGSKA (reference sequence).

This chain links TRBV6-6 with TRBJ2-7; D unresolved. V dropped 2 bases and J dropped 3 bases, with 11 bases sitting between them. The CDR3 covers 14 residues. The germline CDR1 and CDR2 sequences are MNHNY and SVGAGI (reference sequence). The DNA for the CDR3 is TGTGCCAGCAGTTACCGGGCATATGACTACGAGCAGTACTTC. Protein sequence: CASSYRAYDYEQYF.

The V gene is TRBV7-2, the J gene TRBJ2-1; possibly TRBD1 for D (7 bases). The V end was cut by 5 bases, the J end by 10 bases, with 12 bases between. CDR1 SGHTA and CDR2 FQGNSA come from the germline V gene. The CDR3 covers 12 residues. CDR3 sequence (DNA): TGTGCCAGCAGCGGCAGGGGGGCGGAGCAGTTCTTC. It codes for CASSGRGAEQFF.

In its sample, this clonotype was seen a few times. The rearrangement links TRBV28 to TRBJ2-7, with D possibly TRBD2 on 6 matching bases. V lost 6 bases and J 6 bases, leaving 12 bases between the germline ends. The CDR3 is 12 amino acids. Germline CDR1 and CDR2: MDHEN and SYDVKM. DNA of the CDR3: TGTGCCAGCAGCCGAAGACTAGGCGAGCAGTACTTC. Translating it yields CASSRRLGEQYF.

This clonotype was seen once. The rearrangement links TRBV11-2 to TRBJ2-2, with D perhaps TRBD1 (5 bases). V lost 4 bases and J lost 7, with 19 bases in between. This CDR3 is built from 16 residues. Germline V gives CDR1 SGHAT, CDR2 FQNNGV. CDR3 nucleotide sequence: TGTGCCAGCAGCTCAAGCAGTCCAGGGTCGGGCGGGGAGCTGTTTTTT. Translating gives CASSSSSPGSGGELFF. Variable domain in full (rest from reference TRBV11-2 and TRBJ2-2): EAGVAQSPRYKIIEKRQSVAFWCNPISGHATLYWYQQILGQGPKLLIQFQNNGVVDDSQLPKDRFSAERLKGVDSTLKIQPAKLEDSAVYLCASSSSSPGSGGELFFGEGSRLTVL.

This chain connects TRBV29-1 to TRBJ2-3, with TRBD2 as a possible D gene (5 bases). The length of the CDR3 is 12 residues. Germline CDR1 and CDR2: SQVTM and ANQGSEA. The V and J ends lost 8 bases and 3 bases respectively, with 12 bases between them. The CDR3 sequence: CSLRVGTDTQYF. The DNA of the CDR3 is TGCAGCTTGCGGGTGGGGACAGATACGCAGTATTTT.

This clonotype was seen a few times. This CDR3 is CASSLLSGSYNEQFF. The CDR3 DNA reads as TGTGCCAGCAGTTTATTGAGCGGTTCCTACAATGAGCAGTTCTTC. The chain uses TRBV28 and TRBJ2-1; TRBD2 is a possible D gene (5 bases). Germline CDR1 MDHEN, CDR2 SYDVKM. V lost 1 base and J lost 1, with 8 bases in between. CDR3 length: 15 amino acids.

This clonotype was detected a few times. V is TRBV29-1 and J is TRBJ2-7; possibly TRBD1 for D (5 bases). The V end lost 5 bases, the J end lost 6 bases, and 14 bases lay between the germline ends. The germline CDR1 and CDR2 sequences are SQVTM and ANQGSEA. The CDR3 sequence is 12 residues long. The chain's CDR3 is CSVQGYLGEQYF. Written as DNA, the CDR3 is TGCAGCGTTCAGGGATACCTTGGCGAGCAGTACTTC.

The chain links TRBV5-4 to TRBJ2-1; D gene uncertain. The CDR3 is 13 residues long. V was pared by 4 bases and J by 5 bases, with 10 bases between. Germline V gives CDR1 SGHNT, CDR2 YYREEE (reference sequence). CDR3 residues: CASSPSTNNEQFF. The DNA for the CDR3 is TGTGCCAGCAGCCCATCTACAAACAATGAGCAGTTCTTC.